Listed below are T cell receptor beta chains from one sample, sequenced in a study of blood T cell repertoires in COVID-19. TCRdb's table, derived via immunoSEQ multiplex PCR, lists solely in-frame clones and lacks some. In the table there are about 140,000 clones, almost 90% of which are singletons. Specimen: peripheral blood. Every receptor here comes from a woman aged 55-69 years with acute or convalescent COVID-19. CDR3s include the opening cysteine and the closing phenylalanine or tryptophan. A D gene is named only where the DNA matches it firmly. Expanded clones are given a class, and other clones once, few, many or no size at all.

clone size: .
J gene: TRBJ1-1
V gene: TRBV11-3
D gene: TRBD1
CDR3 DNA: TGTGCCAGCAGCTTAGTTCCAGGGGGCCAAGCTTTCTTT
CDR3 protein: CASSLVPGGQAFF

clone size: .
J gene: TRBJ1-4
V gene: TRBV4-2
D gene: TRBD1
CDR3 DNA: TGTGCCAGCAGCCAAGAAAGAGGGACAGAAAAGAATGAAAAACTGTTTTTT
CDR3 protein: CASSQERGTEKNEKLFF

clone size: .
J gene: TRBJ2-2
V gene: TRBV6-2/TRBV6-3
D gene: TRBD2
CDR3 DNA: TGTGCCAGCAGTTGGGGGGGTAGGAACACCGGGGAGCTGTTTTTT
CDR3 protein: CASSWGGRNTGELFF

clone size: .
J gene: TRBJ2-2
V gene: TRBV7-3
D gene: TRBD2
CDR3 DNA: TGTGCCAGCAGCCCCGGGACTAGCGGGGGGAAAAAGAGCGGGGAGCTGTTTTTT
CDR3 protein: CASSPGTSGGKKSGELFF

clone size: few
J gene: TRBJ2-5
V gene: TRBV6-2/TRBV6-3
D gene: .
CDR3 DNA: TGTGCCAGCAGTTACTCGGCTCAGGGATCAGAGACCCAGTACTTC
CDR3 protein: CASSYSAQGSETQYF

clone size: .
J gene: TRBJ1-1
V gene: TRBV5-1
D gene: TRBD1
CDR3 DNA: TGCGCCAGCAGCTTGAGGGGCTCAGGGGGCGAGGTGAACACTGAAGCTTTCTTT
CDR3 protein: CASSLRGSGGEVNTEAFF

clone size: .
J gene: TRBJ1-4
V gene: TRBV6-5
D gene: .
CDR3 DNA: TGTGCCAGCAGTTACTCCCATTACGGAGATGAAAAACTGTTTTTT
CDR3 protein: CASSYSHYGDEKLFF

clone size: .
J gene: TRBJ1-6
V gene: TRBV4-2
D gene: .
CDR3 DNA: TGTGCCAGCAGCCAAAATATTCCGGAGAACAATTCACCCCTCCACTTT
CDR3 protein: CASSQNIPENNSPLHF

clone size: .
J gene: TRBJ1-5
V gene: TRBV6-5
D gene: .
CDR3 DNA: TGTGCCAGCAACTCAGGGGATTCGAGTCAGCCCCAGCATTTT
CDR3 protein: CASNSGDSSQPQHF

clone size: .
J gene: TRBJ2-7
V gene: TRBV19
D gene: .
CDR3 DNA: TGTGCCAGTAGTATAGTGGCAGGGGTACGCTACGAGCAGTACTTC
CDR3 protein: CASSIVAGVRYEQYF

clone size: .
J gene: TRBJ1-2
V gene: TRBV7-2
D gene: TRBD1
CDR3 DNA: TGTGCCAGCAGCCGACAGGGGCGCGATGGCTACACCTTC
CDR3 protein: CASSRQGRDGYTF

clone size: .
J gene: TRBJ1-6
V gene: TRBV6-5
D gene: .
CDR3 DNA: TGTGCCAGCAGTTACTCTACAGGTTATAATTCACCCCTCCACTTT
CDR3 protein: CASSYSTGYNSPLHF

clone size: .
J gene: TRBJ2-3
V gene: TRBV5-1
D gene: TRBD2
CDR3 DNA: TGCGCCAGCAGCTTGGGTCTAGCGGGGGGGTTAGTTGATACGCAGTATTTT
CDR3 protein: CASSLGLAGGLVDTQYF

clone size: few
J gene: TRBJ2-7
V gene: TRBV19
D gene: TRBD1
CDR3 DNA: TGTGCCAGTAGTCGGACAGGGAGCTCCTACGAGCAGTACTTC
CDR3 protein: CASSRTGSSYEQYF

clone size: .
J gene: TRBJ1-2
V gene: TRBV28
D gene: .
CDR3 DNA: TGTGCCAGTATACCCGCCTTGAGACAGCAAAACTATGGCTACACCTTC
CDR3 protein: CASIPALRQQNYGYTF

clone size: .
J gene: TRBJ2-5
V gene: TRBV19
D gene: TRBD1
CDR3 DNA: TGTGCCAGTAGTATCTTCGGGACAGGGGGGCAAGAGACCCAGTACTTC
CDR3 protein: CASSIFGTGGQETQYF

clone size: .
J gene: TRBJ2-7
V gene: TRBV30
D gene: TRBD1
CDR3 DNA: TGTGCCTGGGGAGGTCCGGGACAGGGGGCGGACGAGCAGTACTTC
CDR3 protein: CAWGGPGQGADEQYF

clone size: once
J gene: TRBJ2-7
V gene: TRBV5-6
D gene: .
CDR3 DNA: TGTGCCCGACCTTGGGGCAGCTCCTACGAGCAGTACTTC
CDR3 protein: CARPWGSSYEQYF

clone size: .
J gene: TRBJ1-2
V gene: TRBV19
D gene: .
CDR3 DNA: TGTGCCAGTAACCAACTAATCCGCTCCGACCATAACTATGGCTACACCTTC
CDR3 protein: CASNQLIRSDHNYGYTF

clone size: few
J gene: TRBJ1-2
V gene: TRBV27
D gene: TRBD1
CDR3 DNA: TGTGCCAGCAGTTTGTTTAGGACAGGGCGCTACTATGGCTACACCTTC
CDR3 protein: CASSLFRTGRYYGYTF

clone size: once
J gene: TRBJ2-5
V gene: TRBV13
D gene: TRBD2
CDR3 DNA: TGTGCCAGCAGCGCGGGGGTCCCAGAGACCCAGTACTTC
CDR3 protein: CASSAGVPETQYF

clone size: .
J gene: TRBJ1-2
V gene: TRBV7-2
D gene: .
CDR3 DNA: TGTGCCAGCAGCTTACTCTCTTATGGCTACACCTTC
CDR3 protein: CASSLLSYGYTF

clone size: .
J gene: TRBJ2-1
V gene: TRBV5-6
D gene: TRBD2
CDR3 DNA: TGTGCCAGCAGCTTCGGACTAGCGATCCACAATGAGCAGTTCTTC
CDR3 protein: CASSFGLAIHNEQFF

clone size: .
J gene: TRBJ1-3
V gene: TRBV18
D gene: .
CDR3 DNA: TGTGCCAGCTCACCATATCGGGTCGCGGTCGGCTCTGGAAACACCATATATTTT
CDR3 protein: CASSPYRVAVGSGNTIYF

clone size: .
J gene: TRBJ1-3
V gene: TRBV28
D gene: .
CDR3 DNA: TGTGCCAGCGGGGGAGGGGGGGGTTCTGGAAACACCATATATTTT
CDR3 protein: CASGGGGGSGNTIYF

clone size: .
J gene: TRBJ2-3
V gene: TRBV28
D gene: .
CDR3 DNA: TGTGCCAGCAGTAAGAGTTCGGGCACAGATACGCAGTATTTT
CDR3 protein: CASSKSSGTDTQYF

clone size: few
J gene: TRBJ1-1
V gene: TRBV7-2
D gene: .
CDR3 DNA: TGTGCCAGCAGCTTGGAAACAGGGAGAGGAACTGAAGCTTTCTTT
CDR3 protein: CASSLETGRGTEAFF

clone size: .
J gene: TRBJ1-4
V gene: TRBV3-1/TRBV3-2
D gene: TRBD1
CDR3 DNA: TGTGCCAGCAGCTCCGGGACAGATTCTGAAAAACTGTTTTTT
CDR3 protein: CASSSGTDSEKLFF

clone size: .
J gene: TRBJ1-1
V gene: TRBV13
D gene: .
CDR3 DNA: TGTGCCAGCAGCCAGGGAGGTGGGTTCACTGAAGCTTTCTTT
CDR3 protein: CASSQGGGFTEAFF

clone size: .
J gene: TRBJ1-4
V gene: TRBV11-2
D gene: TRBD1
CDR3 DNA: TGTGCCAGCAGCCCAGGGACAGCTGAAAAACTGTTTTTT
CDR3 protein: CASSPGTAEKLFF

clone size: .
J gene: TRBJ2-3
V gene: TRBV5-1
D gene: .
CDR3 DNA: TGCGCCAGCAGCTCGTCTTCAGACACAGATACGCAGTATTTT
CDR3 protein: CASSSSSDTDTQYF

clone size: .
J gene: TRBJ2-3
V gene: TRBV11-2
D gene: .
CDR3 DNA: TGTGCCACCAGGGGCCAACCTGGGTACACAGATACGCAGTATTTT
CDR3 protein: CATRGQPGYTDTQYF

clone size: .
J gene: TRBJ1-6
V gene: TRBV4-2
D gene: TRBD1
CDR3 DNA: TGTGCCAGCAGCCAGGCTCCCACAGGGGCCAATAATTCACCCCTCCACTTT
CDR3 protein: CASSQAPTGANNSPLHF

clone size: few
J gene: TRBJ1-1
V gene: TRBV5-1
D gene: .
CDR3 DNA: TGCGCCAGCAGCTTGGGAGCAGGTGAGTCCACTGAAGCTTTCTTT
CDR3 protein: CASSLGAGESTEAFF

clone size: .
J gene: TRBJ1-6
V gene: TRBV4-1
D gene: TRBD1
CDR3 DNA: TGCGCCAGCCGAATCCGGGACAGCTATAATTCACCCCTCCACTTT
CDR3 protein: CASRIRDSYNSPLHF

clone size: .
J gene: TRBJ2-3
V gene: TRBV4-3
D gene: .
CDR3 DNA: TGCGCCAGCAGCCAACTAGCGACTAGCACAGATACGCAGTATTTT
CDR3 protein: CASSQLATSTDTQYF

clone size: .
J gene: TRBJ2-5
V gene: TRBV5-1
D gene: .
CDR3 DNA: TGCGCCAGCAGCCCGGGAGGACAGGGAGGGTCGGAGACCCAGTACTTC
CDR3 protein: CASSPGGQGGSETQYF

clone size: .
J gene: TRBJ1-2
V gene: TRBV2
D gene: TRBD1
CDR3 DNA: TGTGCCAGCAGTAGCAGGGACAGGGGCTACACCTTC
CDR3 protein: CASSSRDRGYTF

clone size: .
J gene: TRBJ2-5
V gene: TRBV5-5
D gene: .
CDR3 DNA: TGTGCCAGCAGCTTGGCCTTCTCCGGTTCACGAGAGACCCAGTACTTC
CDR3 protein: CASSLAFSGSRETQYF

clone size: .
J gene: TRBJ1-1
V gene: TRBV18
D gene: .
CDR3 DNA: TGTGCCAGCTCACCACCAGTCCGGCAGGGGAACACTGAAGCTTTCTTT
CDR3 protein: CASSPPVRQGNTEAFF

clone size: once
J gene: TRBJ1-2
V gene: TRBV10-3
D gene: .
CDR3 DNA: TGTGCCATCAGGGCTTCCTATGGCTACACCTTC
CDR3 protein: CAIRASYGYTF

clone size: .
J gene: TRBJ2-1
V gene: TRBV5-6
D gene: TRBD2
CDR3 DNA: TGTGCCAGCAGCCCGCGGTTCGGGACTAGCGGGGGCGACTACAATGAGCAGTTCTTC
CDR3 protein: CASSPRFGTSGGDYNEQFF

clone size: .
J gene: TRBJ2-5
V gene: TRBV5-4
D gene: .
CDR3 DNA: TGTGCCAGCAGTCCTTTGGGGGCCGGGGAGACCCAGTACTTC
CDR3 protein: CASSPLGAGETQYF

clone size: .
J gene: TRBJ1-1
V gene: TRBV10-3
D gene: .
CDR3 DNA: TGTGCCATCAGTGAGTTGCCGACACTGAACACTGAAGCTTTCTTT
CDR3 protein: CAISELPTLNTEAFF

clone size: .
J gene: TRBJ2-1
V gene: TRBV10-3
D gene: TRBD2
CDR3 DNA: TGTGCCATCAGTGAGTCCATGATAGCGGGGGGGCCGCCCACCTACAATGAGCAGTTCTTC
CDR3 protein: CAISESMIAGGPPTYNEQFF

clone size: .
J gene: TRBJ2-2
V gene: TRBV18
D gene: TRBD1
CDR3 DNA: TGTGCCAGCTCACCACTCCCGGGACAGGGGGCTGCGAACACCGGGGAGCTGTTTTTT
CDR3 protein: CASSPLPGQGAANTGELFF

clone size: .
J gene: TRBJ2-7
V gene: TRBV5-4
D gene: TRBD2
CDR3 DNA: TGTGCCAGCACCAAAGCGGGGGGGAACTACGAGCAGTACTTC
CDR3 protein: CASTKAGGNYEQYF

clone size: .
J gene: TRBJ1-2
V gene: TRBV15
D gene: TRBD1
CDR3 DNA: TGTGCCACCAGCCCAGGACAGGGACTACGTTTGGGCTACACCTTC
CDR3 protein: CATSPGQGLRLGYTF

clone size: .
J gene: TRBJ1-5
V gene: TRBV5-8
D gene: .
CDR3 DNA: TGTGCCAGCAGCTTGGAAACAGGTTCATCCCCCCAGCATTTT
CDR3 protein: CASSLETGSSPQHF

clone size: .
J gene: TRBJ2-3
V gene: TRBV5-4
D gene: .
CDR3 DNA: TGTGCCAGCAGCGACTCGGGAGGCACAGATACGCAGTATTTT
CDR3 protein: CASSDSGGTDTQYF

clone size: .
J gene: TRBJ1-2
V gene: TRBV6-5
D gene: .
CDR3 DNA: TGTGCCAGCAGTTACTCCGGCAGGCACTATGGCTACACCTTC
CDR3 protein: CASSYSGRHYGYTF

clone size: .
J gene: TRBJ1-2
V gene: TRBV18
D gene: .
CDR3 DNA: TGTGCCAGCTCGCTTGGTGACATTTATGGCTACACCTTC
CDR3 protein: CASSLGDIYGYTF